This TCR beta chain was found in a study of identical twins. This clonotype was seen repeatedly, ten times or more. The antigen is not known. General study points: Insertion counts were lower in abundant cord blood beta clonotypes, a trend that memory repertoires did not show.

TCRdb re-analysed the 5' RACE reads in MiXCR, keeping a single row per CDR3 protein. The data show 350,000 to 450,000 distinct CDR3 sequences, 15% to 20% seen once. Looked up from germline, CDR1 is MDHEN and CDR2 is SYDVKM. The CDR3 runs 14 residues. Unmatched junction bases numbered 6, after V lost 7 bases and J lost 8 bases. Sequencing was done on a sample of naive T cells sorted from blood. The clonotype originates from a man aged 50-59 years in good health. The chain combines TRBV28 with TRBJ2-1, with 12 positions matching TRBD2. CDR3 nucleotides: TGTGCCAGCACTCCCGGGACTAGCGGGTATGAGCAGTTCTTC. This encodes CASTPGTSGYEQFF.